This TCR beta chain was captured by sequencing in a study of cytomegalovirus exposure and HLA in healthy donors. Whole-study results and caveats: In vitro assays verified that a few CMV-associated chains recognized CMV antigens specifically.

Regarding this clone: Its matching antigen is unknown.

PCR amplification relied on 60 Vbeta primers (plus 13 Jbeta primers). TCRdb keeps only in-frame clones here, not all; method: immunoSEQ multiplex PCR. The sample shows 150,000 to 200,000 clones, around four fifths of them seen only once. Material: PBMCs. The clonotype was recovered from a female donor in good health and CMV-seronegative.

The CDR3 coding sequence is TGTGCCAGCAGCGCCCGGGACAGTCCCTACAATGAGCAGTTCTTC. Its translation: CASSARDSPYNEQFF. This chain uses TRBV9 with TRBJ2-1; TRBD1 matches at 7 bases. Germline lookup yields CDR1 SGDLS and CDR2 YYNGEE. This CDR3 has 15 residues. V shed 3 bases and J 2 bases; nucleotides not matched to a gene: 5.